Below, 18 T cell receptor beta chains from the same sample are listed, as sequenced in a study of OX40 agonist ivuxolimab in advanced cancers. Measured with immunoSEQ multiplex PCR; TCRdb has only the in-frame clones, and not every one. The data contain some 87,000 clones, less than 95% of them singletons. The specimen was CD4+ or CD8+ T cells sorted from blood, collected in a trial of the OX40 agonist ivuxolimab. Source of these receptors: an adult with an advanced solid tumor such as melanoma, head and neck, liver or kidney cancer.

The V call is TRBV29-1, the J call TRBJ2-3; D perhaps matches TRBD2 (6 bases). Germline V gene sequence: CDR1 SQVTM, CDR2 ANQGSEA. The CDR3 loop spans 14 amino acids. The V end lost 4 bases, the J end lost 4 bases, and 15 bases lay between the germline ends. The CDR3 region is CSVVIGRGADTQYF. The CDR3 DNA is TGCAGCGTTGTTATCGGGAGAGGCGCAGATACGCAGTATTTT.

The J gene is TRBJ2-7, the V gene TRBV12-5, with 10 nucleotides matching TRBD2. This CDR3 region has 17 residues. Trimming took 4 bases from V and 2 from J; bases not matched to a gene: 11. Germline V gene lookup returns CDR1 LGHNT and CDR2 FRNRAP. The chain's CDR3 is CASGYPATSGRAYEQYF. The CDR3 DNA sequence: TGTGCTAGTGGTTACCCTGCCACAAGCGGGAGGGCCTACGAGCAGTACTTC. Using reference TRBV12-5 and TRBJ2-7 for the parts outside the CDR3, the full variable domain is DARVTQTPRHKVTEMGQEVTMRCQPILGHNTVFWYRQTMMQGLELLAYFRNRAPLDDSGMPKDRFSAEMPDATLATLKIQPSEPRDSAVYFCASGYPATSGRAYEQYFGPGTRLTVT.

The CDR3 DNA follows: TGTGCCAGCAGTATTCGGCTGGGACAGGGGTTTTTTGCCACTAATGAAAAACTGTTTTTT. Translated: CASSIRLGQGFFATNEKLFF. The V and J genes are TRBV2 and TRBJ1-4; TRBD1 agrees at 10 bases. The CDR3 has 20 amino acids. V shed 5 bases and J 2 bases; nucleotides not matched to a gene: 17. Germline CDR1 and CDR2: SNHLY and FYNNEI. Complete variable domain (other parts from reference TRBV2 and TRBJ1-4): EPEVTQTPSHQVTQMGQEVILRCVPISNHLYFYWYRQILGQKVEFLVSFYNNEISEKSEIFDDQFSVERPDGSNFTLKIRSTKLEDSAMYFCASSIRLGQGFFATNEKLFFGSGTQLSVL.

In its sample, this clone was seen once. The rearrangement uses TRBV14 and TRBJ2-1, with D unresolved. Germline V CDR1 and CDR2: SGHDN, FVKESK. Trimming took 2 bases from V and 7 from J, leaving 9 bases between them. The CDR3 is made up of 13 amino acids. CDR3 in amino acids: CASSQRSRNEQFF. The CDR3 DNA is TGTGCCAGCAGCCAACGCAGTAGGAATGAGCAGTTCTTC.

The chain uses TRBV7-2 and TRBJ2-7, with TRBD2 identical over 8 bases. Per the germline V gene, CDR1 is SGHTA and CDR2 is FQGNSA. The CDR3 has 16 residues. The trim removed 6 bases at V and 5 bases at J, leaving 15 bases unmatched. The CDR3 DNA reads as TGTGCCAGCAGGGGTAGGCGGGGGGAGGGCCTCGACGAGCAGTACTTC. Its translation is CASRGRRGEGLDEQYF.

The V and J genes are TRBV7-2 and TRBJ2-7; 7 bases are a match to TRBD2. V was clipped by 1 base and J by 9 bases; unmatched bases: 12. Germline V gene lookup returns CDR1 SGHTA and CDR2 FQGNSA. The CDR3 is 15 amino acids. CDR3 sequence (DNA): TGTGCCAGCAGCTTAGGGGCTAGCGGAGGGGAGAGGCAGTACTTC. This codes for CASSLGASGGERQYF. Combining the CDR3 with reference TRBV7-2 and TRBJ2-7 gives the whole variable domain GAGVSQSPSNKVTEKGKDVELRCDPISGHTALYWYRQSLGQGLEFLIYFQGNSAPDKSGLPSDRFSAERTGGSVSTLTIQRTQQEDSAVYLCASSLGASGGERQYFGPGTRLTVT.

The rearrangement joins TRBV5-4 to TRBJ2-1; TRBD2 matches at 8 bases. The CDR3 is made up of 15 amino acids. J lost 9 bases, V lost 2 bases, and 10 bases had no gene match. In germline, CDR1 is SGHNT, CDR2 YYREEE (reference sequence). The CDR3 sequence: CASSFPGGPVGEQFF. The CDR3 DNA reads as TGTGCCAGCAGCTTCCCGGGAGGGCCAGTTGGTGAGCAGTTCTTC.

The chain joins TRBV18 to TRBJ2-3; 16 bases are a match to TRBD2. The CDR3 spans 18 residues. The germline CDR1 and CDR2 sequences are KGHSH and LQKENI. The V and J ends lost 3 bases and 5 bases, in that order; junction bases with no gene match: 8. The CDR3 nucleotides read TGTGCCAGCTCACCCGGGACTAGCGGGAGGGCTCTGGAAGATACGCAGTATTTT. Translating gives CASSPGTSGRALEDTQYF.

CDR3 region: CSVEVTGRQETQYF. The CDR3, as DNA: TGCAGCGTTGAGGTCACGGGACGACAAGAGACCCAGTACTTC. V usage is TRBV29-1 and J usage is TRBJ2-5, with D perhaps given as TRBD1 or TRBD2 (5 bases each). With 3 bases removed from V and 2 bases from J, the gap between germline ends came to 13 bases. Germline assignment: CDR1 SQVTM and CDR2 ANQGSEA. The CDR3 loop spans 14 amino acids.

The V call is TRBV9, the J call TRBJ2-2; 14 nucleotides align to TRBD2. There are 16 residues in the CDR3. CDR1 SGDLS and CDR2 YYNGEE come from the germline V gene. The V gene end was trimmed by 2 bases and the J gene end by 4 bases; junction bases not matched to a gene: 1. The CDR3 DNA sequence: TGTGCCAGCAGCGTGGGGACTAGCGGGGGCACCGGGGAGCTGTTTTTT. Translation: CASSVGTSGGTGELFF. Full variable domain (missing parts from reference TRBV9 and TRBJ2-2): DSGVTQTPKHLITATGQRVTLRCSPRSGDLSVYWYQQSLDQGLQFLIQYYNGEERAKGNILERFSAQQFPDLHSELNLSSLELGDSALYFCASSVGTSGGTGELFFGEGSRLTVL.

This clone was seen just once. V and J are TRBV5-4 and TRBJ2-5, with 9 nucleotides matching TRBD2. V dropped 4 bases and J dropped 4; count of bases not matched to a gene: 2. Germline V CDR1 and CDR2: SGHNT, YYREEE (reference sequence). The CDR3 extends over 13 amino acids. CDR3 DNA: TGTGCCAGCAGCCTACTAGCGGGAGAGACCCAGTACTTC. Amino acids: CASSLLAGETQYF.

The rearrangement joins TRBV30 to TRBJ2-3; no clear D. The CDR3 runs 13 residues. The V gene's germline CDR1 is GTSNPN and CDR2 SVGIG (reference sequence). Trimming removed 7 bases from V and 1 base from J, with 12 bases in between. The CDR3 DNA sequence: TGTGCCTCAACCGTTTTTCGCACAGATACGCAGTATTTT. This sequence encodes CASTVFRTDTQYF.

This clone appeared once. In nucleotides, the CDR3 is TGCGCCAGCAGCTTGAGGGACAGGGACACAGATACGCAGTATTTT. It specifies CASSLRDRDTDTQYF. The gene calls are TRBV5-1 and TRBJ2-3, with 9 positions matching TRBD1. The germline V gene encodes CDR1 SGHRS and CDR2 YFSETQ. The V gene end was trimmed by 1 base and the J gene end by 2 bases; junction bases not matched to a gene: 2. CDR3 size: 15 residues.

This sequence joins TRBV6-1 and TRBJ1-2; D is unclear. V dropped 6 bases and J dropped 0 bases, with 11 bases sitting between them. The CDR3 is made up of 14 amino acids. Per germline, CDR1 MNHNS and CDR2 SASEGT. The CDR3 region is CASSILDSNYGYTF. In nucleotides, the CDR3 is TGTGCCAGCAGCATACTTGACTCTAACTATGGCTACACCTTC.

Note on this clone: Germline and junction disagree at one end, which may indicate a read error. The chain couples TRBV7-7 to TRBJ1-3, with D maybe TRBD2 (7 bases). The J call is in doubt because the DNA end fits TRBJ2-2 better. The CDR3 consists of 15 residues. CDR1 is SSHAT, CDR2 FNYEAQ, per germline (reference sequence). The CDR3 loop reads CASSRTAGYTGELFF. The CDR3 DNA is TGTGCTAGCAGCCGGACAGCGGGATACACCGGGGAGCTGTTTTTT.

The J gene is TRBJ2-7, the V gene TRBV30; D is possibly TRBD1 or TRBD2 (5 bases each). Germline V gene lookup returns CDR1 GTSNPN and CDR2 SVGIG (reference sequence). The CDR3 loop spans 15 amino acids. V was shortened by 1 base and J by 0 bases, with 13 bases between the two germline ends. In nucleotides, the CDR3 is TGTGCCTGGAGTGAGGGACCTTTAAGCTCCTACGAGCAGTACTTC. Its translation: CAWSEGPLSSYEQYF.

This chain joins TRBV15 and TRBJ2-2, with D tentatively TRBD1 (6 bases). V lost 5 bases and J 0 bases, leaving 13 bases between the germline ends. CDR3 length: 16 amino acids. The germline V gene encodes CDR1 LNHNV and CDR2 YYDKDF (reference sequence). The chain's CDR3 is CATSRETGPNTGELFF. The CDR3 DNA sequence: TGTGCCACCAGCCGCGAGACAGGACCGAACACCGGGGAGCTGTTTTTT. The variable domain in full, completed from reference TRBV15 and TRBJ2-2, reads DAMVIQNPRYQVTQFGKPVTLSCSQTLNHNVMYWYQQKSSQAPKLLFHYYDKDFNNEADTPDNFQSRRPNTSFCFLDIRSPGLGDTAMYLCATSRETGPNTGELFFGEGSRLTVL.

The chain is built from TRBV30 and TRBJ2-7; TRBD2 agrees at 16 bases. Looked up from germline, CDR1 is GTSNPN and CDR2 is SVGIG (reference sequence). V was clipped by 4 bases and J by 6 bases; unmatched bases: 9. CDR3 length equals 16 residues. CDR3 residues: CAWKGGTSGRAREQYF. CDR3 nucleotides: TGTGCCTGGAAGGGGGGGACTAGCGGGAGGGCCCGCGAGCAGTACTTC.